The 12 T cell receptor beta chains reported below all come from one sample, sequenced in a study of T cells in localized non-small cell lung cancer. Repertoires were generated with immunoSEQ multiplex PCR, while TCRdb's copy carries only in-frame clones and drops some. Altogether 25,000 to 35,000 clones are present, 88% being singletons, with the ten largest covering 10% to 15%. The sequencing used peripheral blood, collected before any cancer treatment. Every receptor here comes from an older female donor with stage III squamous cell lung carcinoma.

CDR3 sequence (DNA): TGTGCCAGCAAGCGGATGGGCGAGCAGTACTTC. Its protein is CASKRMGEQYF. The chain has TRBV2 and TRBJ2-7, with TRBD2 as a possible D gene (5 bases). V lost 7 bases to trimming and J lost 6 bases, with 10 bases between them. The germline V gene has CDR1 SNHLY and CDR2 FYNNEI. The CDR3 totals 11 residues.

The V call is TRBV28, the J call TRBJ2-2; 7 bases are a match to TRBD1. Per germline, CDR1 MDHEN and CDR2 SYDVKM. V dropped 8 bases and J dropped 6; count of bases not matched to a gene: 9. The CDR3 has 14 amino acids. CDR3 sequence (DNA): TGTGCCAGCCGCACAGACAGGGATGCCGGGGAGCTGTTTTTT. Amino acid sequence: CASRTDRDAGELFF.

The CDR3 spells CASTLGGTKNIQYF. Written as DNA, the CDR3 is TGCGCCAGCACACTGGGGGGGACCAAAAACATTCAGTACTTC. The rearrangement links TRBV5-1 to TRBJ2-4; 7 nucleotides align to TRBD2. The CDR3 is made up of 14 amino acids. The germline gives CDR1 SGHRS, CDR2 YFSETQ. Trimming at V came to 6 bases and at J to 2 bases, leaving 5 bases not matched to a gene.

The rearrangement links TRBV27 to TRBJ2-5, with D perhaps TRBD2 (6 bases). CDR3 size: 15 residues. The ends were cut back, 3 bases at V and 4 bases at J, with 15 bases in the middle. Germline CDR1 reads MNHEY; CDR2 reads SMNVEV (reference sequence). The chain's CDR3 is CASSLGGGYGETQYF. As DNA, the CDR3 is TGTGCCAGCAGTTTGGGAGGAGGGTATGGAGAGACCCAGTACTTC.

The rearrangement joins TRBV6-5 to TRBJ1-6, with D possibly matching TRBD1 (5 bases). The ends were cut back, 2 bases at V and 8 bases at J, with 13 bases in the middle. The CDR3 has 15 amino acids. CDR1 MNHEY and CDR2 SVGAGI come from the germline V gene. CDR3 sequence reads: CASSYQAGSDSPLHF. CDR3 DNA: TGTGCCAGCAGTTACCAAGCAGGGTCAGATTCACCCCTCCACTTT.

This rearrangement joins TRBV28 to TRBJ2-3; TRBD2 matches 9 bases. The CDR3 is 15 residues long. Germline V CDR1 and CDR2: MDHEN, SYDVKM. With 2 bases clipped from V and 3 bases from J, the junction kept 3 bases outside the gene matches. The CDR3 bases are TGTGCCAGCAGTTTAGCGGGAGGGGGGACAGATACGCAGTATTTT. Amino acids: CASSLAGGGTDTQYF.

V and J are TRBV4-3 and TRBJ2-3; 9 positions match TRBD2. CDR1 and CDR2 (germline): LGHNA, YSLEER. The ends lost 0 bases at V and 0 bases at J; junction bases unmatched: 1. The length of the CDR3 is 16 residues. In nucleotides, the CDR3 is TGCGCCAGCAGCCAAGATGGACTAGCGAGCACAGATACGCAGTATTTT. Protein sequence: CASSQDGLASTDTQYF.

The chain is built from TRBV2 and TRBJ2-1, with 10 bases identical to TRBD1. The J segment lost 5 bases and the V segment lost 3 bases, leaving 10 bases of the junction unmatched. This CDR3 has 17 amino acids. Germline CDR1 is SNHLY and CDR2 is FYNNEI. The CDR3 protein is CASSEGTGAPFDNEQFF. The DNA of the CDR3 is TGTGCCAGCAGTGAGGGGACAGGGGCCCCCTTCGACAATGAGCAGTTCTTC.

The J gene is TRBJ1-6, the V gene TRBV30; D remains ambiguous. V lost 2 bases and J lost 8, with 13 bases in between. Germline V lookup: CDR1 GTSNPN, CDR2 SVGIG (reference sequence). This CDR3 has 14 amino acids. The CDR3: CAWSKGGRDSPLHF. The CDR3 nucleotides read TGTGCCTGGAGTAAGGGAGGTCGTGATTCACCCCTCCACTTT.

The rearrangement uses TRBV27 and TRBJ2-1; D unresolved. This CDR3 region has 16 residues. V lost 5 bases to trimming and J lost 2 bases, with 16 bases between them. Germline CDR1 is MNHEY and CDR2 is SMNVEV (reference sequence). CDR3 coding DNA: TGTGCCAGCAGTCCCCTTCGAAGCAGCGCCTACAATGAGCAGTTCTTC. Its protein is CASSPLRSSAYNEQFF.

This sequence joins TRBV6-6 and TRBJ2-3; the D call may be TRBD1 or TRBD2 (6 bases each). Trimming removed 6 bases at V and 3 bases at J, with 16 bases between. The CDR3 runs 15 residues. Germline V gene lookup returns CDR1 MNHNY and CDR2 SVGAGI (reference sequence). The CDR3 DNA sequence: TGTGCCAGCAGACAGCCGGGGGCGGGGACAGATACGCAGTATTTT. This sequence encodes CASRQPGAGTDTQYF.

V and J are TRBV2 and TRBJ1-5, with D possibly matching TRBD1 (6 bases). V lost 3 bases and J lost 6, with 15 bases in between. CDR3 length: 15 residues. Germline assignment: CDR1 SNHLY and CDR2 FYNNEI. This chain's CDR3 is CASSDRQGIGQPQHF. In DNA, the CDR3 is TGTGCCAGCAGTGATAGGCAGGGGATCGGTCAGCCCCAGCATTTT.